The 29 T cell receptor beta chains given below trace back to one sample, sequenced in a study of T cells after yellow fever vaccination. Via MiXCR, TCRdb re-called the 5' RACE reads, giving one row per CDR3 protein. The sample contains approximately 260,000 distinct CDR3 sequences, about 5% of which appear only once. This material consisted of CD4+ T cells sorted from PBMCs, taken on the day of the yellow fever booster vaccination. The origin of the receptors is a man aged 18 to 30 who received the YFV17D yellow fever vaccine.

This clonotype was found many times. V and J are TRBV4-1 and TRBJ1-4; unclear D gene. The CDR3 length is 16 residues. Trimming stripped 1 base from V and 0 bases from J, with 9 bases between. CDR1 MGHRA and CDR2 YSYEKL come from the germline V gene. CDR3 residues: CASSQVAHATNEKLFF. The CDR3 DNA follows: TGCGCCAGCAGCCAAGTAGCGCATGCAACTAATGAAAAACTGTTTTTT.

This clonotype has ten or more counts. This chain joins TRBV4-2 and TRBJ2-3; 8 positions match TRBD1. The germline V gene has CDR1 LGHNA and CDR2 YNFKEQ. V dropped 1 base and J dropped 2; count of bases not matched to a gene: 2. The CDR3 consists of 15 residues. The CDR3 nucleotides are TGTGCCAGCAGCCAAGCAGGGGGCGTCACAGATACGCAGTATTTT. This translates into CASSQAGGVTDTQYF.

The V and J genes are TRBV5-1 and TRBJ2-7; 7 nucleotides match TRBD2. The CDR3 consists of 15 residues. V was clipped by 1 base and J by 4 bases; unmatched bases: 8. Germline V gene data show CDR1 as SGHRS and CDR2 as YFSETQ. The CDR3 coding sequence is TGCGCCAGCAGCTTGACCGCCGGGGGAGGGTACGAGCAGTACGTC. Protein product: CASSLTAGGGYEQYV.

This clonotype is labeled as medium-sized. This chain links TRBV11-2 with TRBJ1-1; D gene uncertain. The germline V gene has CDR1 SGHAT and CDR2 FQNNGV. The CDR3 loop spans 16 amino acids. With 2 bases removed from V and 1 base from J, the gap between germline ends came to 14 bases. CDR3 bases: TGTGCCAGCAGCTTAACAGTCGGCGTGGGGAACACTGAAGCTTTCTTT. It specifies CASSLTVGVGNTEAFF.

The chain uses TRBV20-1 and TRBJ1-1; tentatively, D is TRBD1 (6 bases). The CDR3 is 16 amino acids. Trimming cost V 6 bases and J 0 bases, with 20 bases left between them. Germline V gene data show CDR1 as DFQATT and CDR2 as SNEGSKA (reference sequence). CDR3 DNA: TGCAGTGCAACTGCCCCACACACAGGGATGAACACTGAAGCTTTCTTT. Its protein product is CSATAPHTGMNTEAFF.

V is TRBV20-1 and J is TRBJ1-5, with 7 bases lining up with TRBD1. CDR1 DFQATT and CDR2 SNEGSKA come from the germline V gene (reference sequence). This CDR3 contains 15 residues. Trimming removed 5 bases from V and 2 bases from J; junction bases left unmatched: 9. CDR3 in DNA: TGCAGTGCTGGGGAGACAGGGTATCGCAATCAGCCCCAGCATTTT. Translated: CSAGETGYRNQPQHF.

The chain joins TRBV18 to TRBJ2-7; TRBD2 is a possible D gene (5 bases). CDR1 is KGHSH, CDR2 LQKENI, per germline. Trimming left V 4 bases short and J 3 bases short, with 10 bases between. The CDR3 has 13 residues. CDR3 amino acids: CASSRGFDYEQYF. The CDR3 nucleotides are TGTGCCAGCTCACGAGGGTTTGACTACGAGCAGTACTTC.

This clonotype was picked up a small number of times. The chain joins TRBV19 to TRBJ2-3; 10 bases are shared with TRBD1. The CDR3 extends over 16 amino acids. The germline V gene encodes CDR1 LNHDA and CDR2 SQIVND (reference sequence). The trim removed 9 bases at V and 4 bases at J, leaving 13 bases unmatched. The DNA for the CDR3 is TGTGCCAGCCACACCGGGACAGGGGTAGGTTCAGATACGCAGTATTTT. It codes for CASHTGTGVGSDTQYF.

This clonotype was picked up many times. The chain links TRBV10-3 to TRBJ1-3; TRBD1 is a possible D gene (5 bases). CDR3 length equals 16 residues. The germline CDR1 and CDR2 sequences are ENHRY and SYGVKD. V was cut by 4 bases and J by 4 bases, with 17 bases left in between. The CDR3 reads CAISAAGQSLGNTIYF. The CDR3 DNA sequence: TGTGCCATCAGTGCCGCGGGGCAGTCGTTAGGAAACACCATATATTTT.

The chain combines TRBV7-2 with TRBJ2-3; D is perhaps TRBD2 (7 bases). Per the germline V gene, CDR1 is SGHTA and CDR2 is FQGNSA. V was shortened by 10 bases and J by 10 bases, with 24 bases between the two germline ends. The CDR3 covers 14 residues. CDR3 protein: CATSRGPAGRAQYF. CDR3 coding DNA: TGTGCCACCTCTCGGGGGCCCGCGGGGAGGGCGCAGTATTTT.

This clonotype has more than one count but fewer than ten. This rearrangement joins TRBV7-3 to TRBJ2-1; 7 bases agree with TRBD2. Per germline, CDR1 SGHTA and CDR2 FQGTGA. J gave up 7 bases and V 1 base, and 4 bases lay outside the gene matches. This CDR3 has 14 amino acids. The CDR3 here is CASSLNWGGNEQFF. Here the CDR3 DNA reads TGTGCCAGCAGCTTAAACTGGGGGGGGAATGAGCAGTTCTTC. Full variable domain (rest looked up from reference TRBV7-3 and TRBJ2-1): GAGVSQTPSNKVTEKGKYVELRCDPISGHTALYWYRQSLGQGPEFLIYFQGTGAADDSGLPNDRFFAVRPEGSVSTLKIQRTERGDSAVYLCASSLNWGGNEQFFGPGTRLTVL.

In its sample, this clonotype was seen many times. The genes are TRBV10-3 and TRBJ1-2; TRBD1 matches at 7 bases. V lost 10 bases to trimming and J lost 3 bases; unmatched junction nucleotides: 8. The germline CDR1 and CDR2 sequences are ENHRY and SYGVKD. The CDR3 totals 13 residues. The CDR3 bases are TGTGCCAGTGGGAGGGGGCTCGACTATGGCTACACCTTC. This sequence encodes CASGRGLDYGYTF.

The chain uses TRBV6-5 and TRBJ1-1; 9 nucleotides line up with TRBD1. This CDR3 comprises 12 residues. Trimming at V came to 5 bases and at J to 7 bases, leaving 2 bases not matched to a gene. Looked up from germline, CDR1 is MNHEY and CDR2 is SVGAGI. CDR3 region: CASSRQGDEAFF. The CDR3, as DNA: TGTGCCAGCAGTCGACAGGGGGATGAAGCTTTCTTT.

In this sample, this clonotype turned up many times. This sequence joins TRBV5-1 and TRBJ2-6; no definite D call. The germline CDR1 and CDR2 sequences are SGHRS and YFSETQ. There are 14 residues in the CDR3. The V end was cut by 0 bases, the J end by 0 bases, with 1 base between. This chain's CDR3 is CASSLDSGANVLTF. DNA for the CDR3: TGCGCCAGCAGCTTGGACTCTGGGGCCAACGTCCTGACTTTC.

In its sample, this clonotype was seen many times. V and J are TRBV18 and TRBJ1-4, with TRBD1 matching 10 bases. Losses at the gene ends were 8 bases for V and 5 bases for J; bases not matched to a gene: 5. The CDR3 contains 14 residues. The germline V gene encodes CDR1 KGHSH and CDR2 LQKENI. The CDR3 bases are TGTGCCAGCAGCCCGGGACAGGGGAATGAAAAACTGTTTTTT. This translates into CASSPGQGNEKLFF.

J is TRBJ2-1 and V is TRBV18, with D tentatively TRBD2 (6 bases). The CDR3 sequence is 17 residues long. In germline, CDR1 is KGHSH, CDR2 LQKENI. The V and J ends lost 3 bases and 3 bases respectively, with 18 bases between them. Here the CDR3 reads CASSPAGTPLLYNEQFF. The CDR3 nucleotides read TGTGCCAGCTCACCGGCGGGGACCCCCCTCCTCTACAATGAGCAGTTCTTC.

This clonotype was observed many times. An end of the junction differs from the germline gene, which may be a read error. V usage is TRBV7-2 and J usage is TRBJ2-7, with 7 bases that match TRBD2. This CDR3 is 12 amino acids long. Germline loops: CDR1 SGHTA, CDR2 FQGNSA. CDR3 sequence (DNA): TGTGCCAGCAGCCCGAACGGGAGGCCCCTGAACTTC. This translates into CASSPNGRPLNF.

The chain is built from TRBV7-3 and TRBJ2-5; D is ambiguous. The CDR3 covers 15 residues. CDR1 and CDR2 from the germline V gene are SGHTA and FQGTGA. V lost 0 bases and J 4 bases, leaving 12 bases between the germline ends. CDR3 residues: CASSLTGSYAETQYF. The CDR3, as DNA: TGTGCCAGCAGCTTAACGGGATCCTATGCAGAGACCCAGTACTTC.

This chain's CDR3 is CASSTKKGGDNNEQFF. CDR3 nucleotides: TGTGCCAGCAGCACGAAAAAAGGGGGGGATAACAATGAGCAGTTCTTC. This sequence joins TRBV3-1 and TRBJ2-1; D is possibly TRBD2 (7 bases). Germline CDR1 and CDR2: LGHDT and YNNKEL (reference sequence). The CDR3 consists of 16 residues. Trimming cost V 5 bases and J 5 bases, with 19 bases left between them.

This clonotype was observed a few times. The CDR3 here is CATSRDAGQSYGAFF. The CDR3 DNA reads TGTGCCACCAGCAGAGACGCGGGACAGAGTTATGGAGCTTTCTTT. The chain joins TRBV15 to TRBJ1-1; TRBD1 agrees at 7 bases. The CDR3 extends over 15 amino acids. Germline CDR1 and CDR2: LNHNV and YYDKDF (reference sequence). J lost 10 bases, V lost 0 bases, and 11 bases had no gene match.

In this sample, this clonotype turned up many times. V is TRBV5-4 and J is TRBJ1-1, with D possibly being TRBD1 (5 bases). The CDR3 extends over 13 amino acids. The ends were cut back, 3 bases at V and 9 bases at J, with 15 bases in the middle. Germline CDR1 is SGHNT and CDR2 is YYREEE (reference sequence). The CDR3 is CASSSGTTRKAFF. In nucleotides, the CDR3 is TGTGCCAGCAGCTCTGGGACGACACGGAAAGCTTTCTTT.

The chain links TRBV29-1 to TRBJ2-2; D ambiguous. Germline V lookup: CDR1 SQVTM, CDR2 ANQGSEA. The ends were cut back, 4 bases at V and 4 bases at J, with 13 bases in the middle. This CDR3 region has 14 residues. The CDR3 nucleotides are TGCAGCGTTGGTCTAAGGTTAGGCACCGGGGAGCTGTTTTTT. Translating gives CSVGLRLGTGELFF.

This clonotype was recorded at least ten times. The chain links TRBV12-3 or TRBV12-4 to TRBJ2-7, with D perhaps matching TRBD2 (5 bases). Trimming stripped 6 bases from V and 5 bases from J, with 14 bases between. The CDR3 runs to 13 residues. CDR3 DNA sequence: TGTGCCAGCAGCCTGGCAGAGGGTCACGAGCAGTACGTC. This gives the protein CASSLAEGHEQYV.

The gene calls are TRBV29-1 and TRBJ1-2; a weak D match, TRBD1 (5 bases). V was cut by 3 bases and J by 4 bases, with 9 bases left in between. Germline V gives CDR1 SQVTM, CDR2 ANQGSEA. The CDR3 has 12 amino acids. CDR3 coding DNA: TGCAGCGTTGACCAGGGTTCCTATGGCTACACCTTC. Amino acids: CSVDQGSYGYTF. Looking up the rest from reference TRBV29-1 and TRBJ1-2 gives the full variable domain: SAVISQKPSRDICQRGTSLTIQCQVDSQVTMMFWYRQQPGQSLTLIATANQGSEATYESGFVIDKFPISRPNLTFSTLTVSNMSPEDSSIYLCSVDQGSYGYTFGSGTRLTVV.

The CDR3 DNA follows: TGTGCCTGTTTGAGACAGGGCGTTACTGAAGCTTTCTTT. Translating it yields CACLRQGVTEAFF. This rearrangement joins TRBV30 to TRBJ1-1; 7 bases match TRBD1. CDR1 GTSNPN and CDR2 SVGIG come from the germline V gene (reference sequence). This CDR3 region has 13 residues. V lost 6 bases and J lost 5; bases outside the gene matches: 9.

This clonotype was found many times. The chain uses TRBV12-3 or TRBV12-4 and TRBJ2-3; 11 bases align to TRBD2. This CDR3 has 16 amino acids. V dropped 3 bases and J dropped 3; count of bases not matched to a gene: 5. The CDR3 DNA follows: TGTGCCAGCAGTTTCTCTAGCGGGGGGTGGACAGATACGCAGTATTTT. Amino acids: CASSFSSGGWTDTQYF.

This clonotype was found a few times. V usage is TRBV4-3 and J usage is TRBJ2-7; D call uncertain. V lost 0 bases and J 3 bases, leaving 6 bases between the germline ends. The CDR3 has 13 residues. Germline V gene lookup returns CDR1 LGHNA and CDR2 YSLEER. CDR3 loop: CASSQDLGYEQYV. The CDR3 nucleotides read TGCGCCAGCAGCCAAGATTTGGGCTACGAGCAGTACGTC.

This clonotype has more than one count but fewer than ten. V gene TRBV7-4 combines with J gene TRBJ2-1, with D uncertain. V lost 5 bases, J lost 1 base, and 9 bases lay in between. Per germline, CDR1 SGHVT and CDR2 SQSDAQ. The CDR3 totals 14 residues. The CDR3 coding sequence is TGTGCCAGCAGCAACCGGGCTTCCTACAATGAGCAGTTCTTC. Amino acid sequence: CASSNRASYNEQFF.

This clonotype has ten or more counts. The CDR3 reads CAISKDSYEQYV. The CDR3 nucleotides are TGTGCCATCAGTAAGGACAGTTACGAGCAGTACGTC. The J gene is TRBJ2-7, the V gene TRBV10-3, with D tentatively TRBD1 (6 bases). Trimming removed 5 bases at V and 4 bases at J, with 9 bases between. CDR3 length equals 12 residues. CDR1 and CDR2 (germline): ENHRY, SYGVKD.